The TCR beta chain described here comes from a study of CD8 T cells in acute hepatitis C reinfection. The overall study: CD8+ T cells recognizing the HCV NS3-1073 epitope were profiled acutely and after viral clearance.

Stated time point: naive CD8 control sorted from an acute-time-point sample. Cells were stained for CD3, CD8 and CD45RO, excluding dead cells. The CDR3 sequence is 13 residues long. Trimming cost V 5 bases and J 2 bases, with 10 bases left between them. Germline loops: CDR1 LNHDA, CDR2 SQIVND (reference sequence). This clone was found once. The antigen remains undetermined. The repertoire was sequenced with immunoSEQ multiplex PCR; TCRdb's copy has only in-frame clones and lacks some. The table records some 40,000 clones, 85% to 90% of them present only once. Study conclusions and caveats: All groups preferentially used TRBV04 and TRBV06, which was not due to overrepresentation in the naive pool. Chronically infected subjects had no follow-up NS3-1073 repertoires.

The TCR sequence derives from a man between 25 and 39 years old with chronic hepatitis C. This chain uses TRBV19 with TRBJ2-7; D perhaps matches TRBD1 (6 bases). The source material was naive CD8+ T cells from PBMCs. CDR3 in amino acids: CASSLTGTYEQYF. DNA of the CDR3: TGTGCCAGTAGTCTAACAGGGACCTACGAGCAGTACTTC.